The 8 T cell receptor beta chains below were found in one sample sequenced in a study of blood T cell repertoires in COVID-19 (dated by TCRdb to about 2020). Libraries were constructed by the immunoSEQ multiplex PCR assay. Held by TCRdb, this immuneACCESS table contains in-frame sequences only and omits some clones. Under half of the omission traces to an unresolved V gene where checked; the cause of the rest is unknown. The sample data list approximately 150,000 clones, and around 88% of these were observed just once. About 4.7% of the sample is taken by the ten largest. Sequencing was carried out using peripheral blood. These receptor sequences come from a human donor in a cohort sampled during active COVID-19.

The chain joins TRBV11-3 to TRBJ2-7, with TRBD1 identical over 9 bases. The CDR3 spans 17 residues. Looked up from germline, CDR1 is SGHNT and CDR2 is YENEEA. The V and J ends lost 5 bases and 5 bases, in that order; junction bases with no gene match: 16. CDR3 DNA sequence: TGTGCCAGCAGCCCACTTTTGGGGACAGGGCCCCGGAACGAGCAGTACTTC. Protein sequence: CASSPLLGTGPRNEQYF.

The table lists this clone with a few counts. The chain is built from TRBV27 and TRBJ2-7; 7 bases align to TRBD1. Unmatched junction bases numbered 3, after V lost 4 bases and J lost 6 bases. CDR3 size: 12 residues. The V gene's germline CDR1 is MNHEY and CDR2 SMNVEV (reference sequence). CDR3 residues: CASSSTGFEQYF. CDR3 DNA sequence: TGTGCCAGCAGTTCGACAGGGTTCGAGCAGTACTTC.

This chain connects TRBV4-3 to TRBJ2-5, with TRBD2 identical over 10 bases. J was trimmed by 1 base and V by 4 bases; bases with no gene match: 6. Per germline, CDR1 LGHNA and CDR2 YSLEER. The CDR3 runs to 16 residues. CDR3 loop: CASSLTSGSPQETQYF. In nucleotides, the CDR3 is TGCGCCAGCAGCCTGACTAGCGGGTCCCCCCAAGAGACCCAGTACTTC.

The J gene is TRBJ2-5, the V gene TRBV5-4; 9 bases map to TRBD1. This CDR3 spans 15 amino acids. V dropped 4 bases and J dropped 2; count of bases not matched to a gene: 6. The germline gives CDR1 SGHNT, CDR2 YYREEE (reference sequence). The CDR3 protein is CASSPSGTGQETQYF. The CDR3 region has the DNA TGTGCCAGCAGCCCCTCCGGGACAGGGCAAGAGACCCAGTACTTC.

The chain combines TRBV24-1 with TRBJ2-4; possibly TRBD2 for D (6 bases). CDR1 and CDR2 from the germline V gene are KGHDR and SFDVKD. There are 13 residues in the CDR3. The ends were cut back, 3 bases at V and 11 bases at J, with 13 bases in the middle. Here the CDR3 DNA reads TGTGCCACCAGTGATGAGGCTAGCGTCCTTCAGTACTTC. As protein: CATSDEASVLQYF.

The chain employs TRBV10-3 and TRBJ2-7; D may be TRBD1 (5 bases). Between the trimmed V and J ends, which lost 6 bases and 1 base, there was a span of 13 bases. There are 14 residues in the CDR3. From germline, CDR1 is ENHRY and CDR2 SYGVKD. The CDR3 loop is CAIRGYSGSYEQYF. The CDR3 DNA sequence: TGTGCCATCAGGGGCTACTCAGGGTCCTACGAGCAGTACTTC.

This clone was counted between two and nine times. This rearrangement joins TRBV6-5 to TRBJ1-2, with 8 bases matching TRBD1. Trimming took 6 bases from V and 4 from J; bases not matched to a gene: 7. Germline loops: CDR1 MNHEY, CDR2 SVGAGI. This CDR3 is built from 14 residues. The CDR3 spells CASRTGAASYGYTF. The CDR3 DNA follows: TGTGCCAGCAGGACAGGGGCCGCTAGCTATGGCTACACCTTC.

This chain links TRBV19 with TRBJ1-5; D not certain. The CDR3 covers 14 residues. Trimming stripped 3 bases from V and 3 bases from J, with 9 bases between. The V gene's germline CDR1 is LNHDA and CDR2 SQIVND (reference sequence). The DNA of the CDR3 is TGTGCCAGTAGTATCCGCCCAGACAATCAGCCCCAGCATTTT. Translating it yields CASSIRPDNQPQHF.